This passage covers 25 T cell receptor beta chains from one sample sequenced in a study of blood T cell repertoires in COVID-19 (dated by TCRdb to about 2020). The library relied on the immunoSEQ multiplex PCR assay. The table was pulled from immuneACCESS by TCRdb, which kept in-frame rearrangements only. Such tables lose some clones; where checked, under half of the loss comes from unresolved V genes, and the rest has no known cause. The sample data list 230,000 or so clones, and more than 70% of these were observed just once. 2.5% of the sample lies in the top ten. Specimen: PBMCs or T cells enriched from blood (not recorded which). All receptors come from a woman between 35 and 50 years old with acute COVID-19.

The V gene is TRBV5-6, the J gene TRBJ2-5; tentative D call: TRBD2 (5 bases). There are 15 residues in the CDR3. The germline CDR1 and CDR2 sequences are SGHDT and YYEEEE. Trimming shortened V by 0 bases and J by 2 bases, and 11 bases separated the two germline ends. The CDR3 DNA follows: TGTGCCAGCAGCTTGGCCGCGGGCACTCAAGAGACCCAGTACTTC. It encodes CASSLAAGTQETQYF.

CDR3 residues: CASRGGGGGKLFF. CDR3 bases: TGCGCCAGCAGAGGCGGGGGAGGCGGAAAACTGTTTTTT. This chain uses TRBV4-1 with TRBJ1-4; D is perhaps TRBD1 (5 bases). Trimming cost V 6 bases and J 10 bases, with 15 bases left between them. This CDR3 spans 13 amino acids. Germline CDR1 is MGHRA and CDR2 is YSYEKL.

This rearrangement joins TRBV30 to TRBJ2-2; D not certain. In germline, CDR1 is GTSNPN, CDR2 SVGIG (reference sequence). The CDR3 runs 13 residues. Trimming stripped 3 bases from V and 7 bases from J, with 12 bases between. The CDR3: CAWRSGSNGELFF. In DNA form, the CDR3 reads TGTGCCTGGAGATCCGGTTCGAACGGGGAGCTGTTTTTT.

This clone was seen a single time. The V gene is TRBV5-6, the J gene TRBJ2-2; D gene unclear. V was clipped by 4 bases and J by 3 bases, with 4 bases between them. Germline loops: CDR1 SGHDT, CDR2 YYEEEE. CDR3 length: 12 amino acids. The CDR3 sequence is CASSRYTGELFF. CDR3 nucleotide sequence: TGTGCCAGCAGCCGGTACACCGGGGAGCTGTTTTTT.

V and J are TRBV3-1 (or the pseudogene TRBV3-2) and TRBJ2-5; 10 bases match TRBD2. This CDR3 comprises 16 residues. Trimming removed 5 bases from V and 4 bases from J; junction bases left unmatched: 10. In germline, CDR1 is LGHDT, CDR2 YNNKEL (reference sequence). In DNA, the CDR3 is TGTGCCAGCAGCTTCAGCGGGGGGGCAGCGCGAGAGACCCAGTACTTC. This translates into CASSFSGGAARETQYF.

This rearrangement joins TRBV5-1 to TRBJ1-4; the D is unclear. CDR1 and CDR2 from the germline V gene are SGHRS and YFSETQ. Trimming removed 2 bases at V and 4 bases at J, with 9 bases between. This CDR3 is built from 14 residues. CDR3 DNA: TGCGCCAGCAGCTTCGGAGGGAGTAATGAAAAACTGTTTTTT. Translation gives CASSFGGSNEKLFF.

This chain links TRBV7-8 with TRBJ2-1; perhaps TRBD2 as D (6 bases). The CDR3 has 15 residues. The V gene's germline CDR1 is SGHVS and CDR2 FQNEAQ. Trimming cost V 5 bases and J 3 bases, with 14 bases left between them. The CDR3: CASSRLGGGYNEQFF. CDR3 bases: TGTGCCAGCAGCCGTCTGGGAGGCGGCTACAATGAGCAGTTCTTC.

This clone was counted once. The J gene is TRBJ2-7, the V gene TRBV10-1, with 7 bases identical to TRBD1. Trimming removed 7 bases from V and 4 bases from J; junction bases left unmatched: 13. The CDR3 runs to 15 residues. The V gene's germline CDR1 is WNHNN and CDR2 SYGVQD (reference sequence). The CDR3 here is CASIHEGGPKYEQYV. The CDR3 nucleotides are TGCGCCAGCATACATGAAGGGGGCCCTAAATACGAGCAGTACGTC.

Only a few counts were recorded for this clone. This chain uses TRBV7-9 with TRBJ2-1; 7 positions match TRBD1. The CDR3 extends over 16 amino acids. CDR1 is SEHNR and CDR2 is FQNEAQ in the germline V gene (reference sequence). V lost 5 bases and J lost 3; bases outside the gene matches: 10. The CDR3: CASSPRPGQFYNEQFF. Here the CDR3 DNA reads TGTGCCAGCAGCCCAAGGCCGGGACAGTTCTACAATGAGCAGTTCTTC.

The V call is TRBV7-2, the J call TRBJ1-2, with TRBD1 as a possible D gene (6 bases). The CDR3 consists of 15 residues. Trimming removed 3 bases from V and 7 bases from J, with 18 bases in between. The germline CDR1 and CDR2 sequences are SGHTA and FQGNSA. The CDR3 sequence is CASSFRTAIEFGYTF. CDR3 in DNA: TGTGCCAGCAGCTTCCGGACAGCGATCGAGTTTGGCTACACCTTC. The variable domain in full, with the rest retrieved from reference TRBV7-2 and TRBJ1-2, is GAGVSQSPSNKVTEKGKDVELRCDPISGHTALYWYRQSLGQGLEFLIYFQGNSAPDKSGLPSDRFSAERTGGSVSTLTIQRTQQEDSAVYLCASSFRTAIEFGYTFGSGTRLTVV.

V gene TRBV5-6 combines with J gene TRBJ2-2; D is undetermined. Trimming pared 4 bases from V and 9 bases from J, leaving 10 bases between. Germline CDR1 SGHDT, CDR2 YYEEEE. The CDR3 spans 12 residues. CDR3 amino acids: CASSPSRRELFF. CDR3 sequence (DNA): TGTGCCAGCAGCCCGTCGAGGCGGGAGCTGTTTTTT.

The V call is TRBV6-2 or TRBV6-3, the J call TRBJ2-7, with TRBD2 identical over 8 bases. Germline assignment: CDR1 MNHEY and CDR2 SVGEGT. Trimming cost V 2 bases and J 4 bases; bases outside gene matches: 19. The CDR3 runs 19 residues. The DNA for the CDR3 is TGTGCCAGCAGTTACACCCTAGCGGGTCGGTGGTCCGAGAAATACGAGCAGTACTTC. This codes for CASSYTLAGRWSEKYEQYF.

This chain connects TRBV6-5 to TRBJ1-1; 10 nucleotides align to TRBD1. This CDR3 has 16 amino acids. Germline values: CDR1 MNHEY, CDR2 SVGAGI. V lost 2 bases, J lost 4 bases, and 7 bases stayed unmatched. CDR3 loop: CASSYRGTGEGTEAFF. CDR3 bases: TGTGCCAGCAGTTACCGGGGGACAGGGGAGGGCACTGAAGCTTTCTTT.

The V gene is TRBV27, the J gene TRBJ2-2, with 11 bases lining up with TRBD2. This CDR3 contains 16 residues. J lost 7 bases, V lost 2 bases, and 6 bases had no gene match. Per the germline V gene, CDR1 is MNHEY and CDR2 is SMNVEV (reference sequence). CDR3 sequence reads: CASSLILAGGGGELFF. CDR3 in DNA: TGTGCCAGCAGTTTAATCCTAGCGGGAGGTGGCGGGGAGCTGTTTTTT.

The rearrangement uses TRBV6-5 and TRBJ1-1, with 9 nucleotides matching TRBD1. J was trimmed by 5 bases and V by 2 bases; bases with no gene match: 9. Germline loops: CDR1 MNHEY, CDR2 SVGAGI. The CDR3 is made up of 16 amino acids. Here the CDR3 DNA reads TGTGCCAGCAGTTACCTGCCCGGGACAGGGATTACTGAAGCTTTCTTT. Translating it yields CASSYLPGTGITEAFF.

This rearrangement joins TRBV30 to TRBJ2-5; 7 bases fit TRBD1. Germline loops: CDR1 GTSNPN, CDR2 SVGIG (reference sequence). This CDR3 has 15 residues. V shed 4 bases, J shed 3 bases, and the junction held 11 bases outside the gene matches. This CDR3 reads CAWTSIRQGKETQYF. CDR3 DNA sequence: TGTGCCTGGACCTCGATTCGACAGGGAAAAGAGACCCAGTACTTC.

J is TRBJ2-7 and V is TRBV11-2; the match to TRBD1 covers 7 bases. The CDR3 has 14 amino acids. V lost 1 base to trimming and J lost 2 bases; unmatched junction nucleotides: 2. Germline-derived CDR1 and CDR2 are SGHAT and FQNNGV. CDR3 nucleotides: TGTGCCAGCAGCTTAGGACAGGGCCCCTACGAGCAGTACGTC. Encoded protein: CASSLGQGPYEQYV.

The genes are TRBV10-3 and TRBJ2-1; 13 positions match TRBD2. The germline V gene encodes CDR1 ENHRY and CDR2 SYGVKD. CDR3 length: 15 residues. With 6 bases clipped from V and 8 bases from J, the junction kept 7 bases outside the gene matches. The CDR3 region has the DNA TGTGCCATCAGCTCCGGGACTAGCGGGATCTATGAGCAGTTCTTC. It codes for CAISSGTSGIYEQFF.

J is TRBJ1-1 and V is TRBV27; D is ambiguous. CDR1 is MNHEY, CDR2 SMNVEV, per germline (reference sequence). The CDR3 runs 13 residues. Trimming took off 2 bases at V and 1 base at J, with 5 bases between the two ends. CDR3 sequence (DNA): TGTGCCAGCAGTTTACTGTCGAACACTGAAGCTTTCTTT. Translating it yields CASSLLSNTEAFF.

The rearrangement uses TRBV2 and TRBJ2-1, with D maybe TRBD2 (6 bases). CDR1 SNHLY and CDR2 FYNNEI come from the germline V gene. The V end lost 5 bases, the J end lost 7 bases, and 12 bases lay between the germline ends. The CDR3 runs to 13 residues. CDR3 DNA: TGTGCCAGCAGTAGCGGGTCTGGGAATGAGCAGTTCTTC. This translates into CASSSGSGNEQFF.

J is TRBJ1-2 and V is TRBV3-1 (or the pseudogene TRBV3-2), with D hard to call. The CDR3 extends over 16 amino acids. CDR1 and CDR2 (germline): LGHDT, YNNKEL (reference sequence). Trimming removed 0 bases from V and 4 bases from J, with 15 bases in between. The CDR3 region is CASSQDPTPVGYGYTF. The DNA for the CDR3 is TGTGCCAGCAGCCAAGATCCGACACCTGTGGGCTATGGCTACACCTTC.

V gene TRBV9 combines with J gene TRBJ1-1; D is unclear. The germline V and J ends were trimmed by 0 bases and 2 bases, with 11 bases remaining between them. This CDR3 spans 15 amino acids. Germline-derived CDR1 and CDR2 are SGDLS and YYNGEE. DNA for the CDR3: TGTGCCAGCAGCGTAGGTCCCCCGGGAAACACTGAAGCTTTCTTT. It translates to CASSVGPPGNTEAFF.

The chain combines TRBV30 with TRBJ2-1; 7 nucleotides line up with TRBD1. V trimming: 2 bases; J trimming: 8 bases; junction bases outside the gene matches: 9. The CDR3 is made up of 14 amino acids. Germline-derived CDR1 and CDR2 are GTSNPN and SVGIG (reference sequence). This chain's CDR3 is CAWSYRQGADEQFF. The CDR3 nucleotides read TGTGCCTGGAGTTACCGACAGGGAGCAGATGAGCAGTTCTTC.

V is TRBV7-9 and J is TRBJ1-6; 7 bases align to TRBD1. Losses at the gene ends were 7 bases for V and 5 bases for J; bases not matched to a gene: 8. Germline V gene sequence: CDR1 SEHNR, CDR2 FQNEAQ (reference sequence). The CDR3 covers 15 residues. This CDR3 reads CASTSRDSNNSPLHF. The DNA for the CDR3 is TGTGCCAGCACCTCCCGGGACAGCAATAATTCACCCCTCCACTTT.

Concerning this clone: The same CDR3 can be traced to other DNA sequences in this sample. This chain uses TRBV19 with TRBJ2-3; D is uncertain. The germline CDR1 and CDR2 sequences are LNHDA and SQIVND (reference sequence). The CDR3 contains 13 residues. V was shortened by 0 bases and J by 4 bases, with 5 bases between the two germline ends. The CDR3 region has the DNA TGTGCCAGTAGTATAGACCGCGCAGATACGCAGTATTTT. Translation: CASSIDRADTQYF.